This record looks at one T cell receptor (beta chain) sequence and its context. Its antigen remains unknown. The data were taken from a study of cytomegalovirus exposure and HLA in healthy donors. The protocol was immunoSEQ multiplex PCR, while the TCRdb copy is restricted to in-frame clones and leaves out a portion. The sample carries about 140,000 clones, approximately 91% recorded once. Study-level results: Rarity marked most TCR sequences, yet some public TCRs occurred in many donors.

This sequence originates from a man aged 18-30 years in good health and CMV-seronegative. Sequencing used PBMCs.

The CDR3 DNA is TGCGCCAGCAGCCAAGGGGGAGGGGTTTACCAAGAGACCCAGTACTTC. It is translated as CASSQGGGVYQETQYF. The V and J genes are TRBV4-1 and TRBJ2-5; 7 bases line up with TRBD2. The V and J ends lost 1 base and 0 bases, in that order; junction bases with no gene match: 5. Per germline, CDR1 MGHRA and CDR2 YSYEKL. CDR3 length equals 16 residues.